This T cell receptor beta chain originates from a study of cytomegalovirus exposure and HLA in healthy donors. General observations from the study: In a later analysis, compared with equally common non-associated chains, HLA-associated beta chains were more expanded. The authors reported that TCR beta sequences could predict HLA-A and HLA-B alleles. These predictions were accurate for most subjects in the first cohort. Most CMV-associated TCR beta chains appeared HLA-restricted in a later analysis. In vitro checks showed that a few CMV-associated chains really do target CMV antigens.

As concerns this clone: Its specificity is unknown.

Amplification used 60 Vbeta primers and 13 Jbeta primers. Sequencing used immunoSEQ multiplex PCR; TCRdb keeps in-frame clones, though not all of them. The sample lists 150,000 to 200,000 clones; around 80% were seen once. With 4 bases removed from V and 3 bases from J, the gap between germline ends came to 13 bases. CDR3 length: 14 amino acids. Germline loops: CDR1 MNHEY, CDR2 SVGAGI. This chain connects TRBV6-5 to TRBJ2-7; TRBD2 might be the D (6 bases). The receptor comes from a woman younger than 45 in good health and CMV-seronegative. The sequenced sample consisted of PBMCs. The CDR3 sequence is CASSFAGSFYEQYF. The DNA for the CDR3 is TGTGCCAGCAGTTTTGCCGGGAGTTTCTACGAGCAGTACTTC.